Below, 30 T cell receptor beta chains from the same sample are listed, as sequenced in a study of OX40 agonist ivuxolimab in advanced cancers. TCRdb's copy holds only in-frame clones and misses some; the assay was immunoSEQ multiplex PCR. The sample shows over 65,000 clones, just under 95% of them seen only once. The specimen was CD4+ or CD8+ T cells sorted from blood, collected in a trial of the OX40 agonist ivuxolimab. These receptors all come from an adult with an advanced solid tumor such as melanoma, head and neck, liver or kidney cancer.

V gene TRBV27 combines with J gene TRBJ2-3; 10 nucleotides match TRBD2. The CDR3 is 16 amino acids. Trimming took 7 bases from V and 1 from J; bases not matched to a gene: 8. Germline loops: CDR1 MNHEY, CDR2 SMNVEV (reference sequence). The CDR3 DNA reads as TGTGCCAGCAAAAACCTAGGGACTAGCGGCACAGATACGCAGTATTTT. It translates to CASKNLGTSGTDTQYF.

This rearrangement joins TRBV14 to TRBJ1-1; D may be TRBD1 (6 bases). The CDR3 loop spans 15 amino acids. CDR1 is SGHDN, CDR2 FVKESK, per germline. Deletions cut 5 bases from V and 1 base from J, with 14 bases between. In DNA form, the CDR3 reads TGTGCCAGCAGCGACGACAGGACGAAGAACACTGAAGCTTTCTTT. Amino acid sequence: CASSDDRTKNTEAFF.

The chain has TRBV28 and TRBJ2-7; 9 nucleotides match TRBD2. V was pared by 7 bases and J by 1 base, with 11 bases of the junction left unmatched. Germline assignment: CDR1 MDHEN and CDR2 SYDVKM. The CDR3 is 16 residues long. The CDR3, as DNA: TGTGCCAGCACCATTTCCCCCCTAGCGGGGTCCTACGAGCAGTACTTC. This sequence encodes CASTISPLAGSYEQYF. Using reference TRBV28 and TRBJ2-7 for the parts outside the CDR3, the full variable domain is DVKVTQSSRYLVKRTGEKVFLECVQDMDHENMFWYRQDPGLGLRLIYFSYDVKMKEKGDIPEGYSVSREKKERFSLILESASTNQTSMYLCASTISPLAGSYEQYFGPGTRLTVT.

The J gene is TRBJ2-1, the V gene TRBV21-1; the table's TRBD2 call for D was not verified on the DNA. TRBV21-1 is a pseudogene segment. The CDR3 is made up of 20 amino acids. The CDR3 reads CASRKRKQGTSGRPEDEQFF. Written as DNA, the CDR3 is TGTGCCAGCAGGAAACGTAAACAGGGTACTAGCGGGCGACCCGAGGATGAGCAGTTCTTC.

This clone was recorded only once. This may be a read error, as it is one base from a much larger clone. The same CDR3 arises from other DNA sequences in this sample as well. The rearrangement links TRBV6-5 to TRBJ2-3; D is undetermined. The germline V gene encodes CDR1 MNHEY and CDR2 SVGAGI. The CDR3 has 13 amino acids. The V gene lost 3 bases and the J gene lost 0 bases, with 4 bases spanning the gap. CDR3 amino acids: CASSYGSTDTQYF. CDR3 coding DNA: TGTGCCAGCAGTTATGGGAGCACAGATACGCAGTATTTT.

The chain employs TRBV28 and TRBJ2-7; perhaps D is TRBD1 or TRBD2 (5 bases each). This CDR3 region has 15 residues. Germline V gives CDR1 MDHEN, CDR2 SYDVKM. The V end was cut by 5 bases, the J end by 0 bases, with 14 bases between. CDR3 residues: CASSKGTLGSYEQYF. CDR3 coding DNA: TGTGCCAGCAGTAAAGGGACCTTGGGCTCCTACGAGCAGTACTTC.

The CDR3 here is CAGGTGVYEQYF. Here the CDR3 DNA reads TGTGCCGGAGGGACAGGGGTGTACGAGCAGTACTTC. The chain uses TRBV2 and TRBJ2-7; 10 nucleotides agree with TRBD1. In germline, CDR1 is SNHLY, CDR2 FYNNEI. This CDR3 has 12 amino acids. V gave up 11 bases and J gave up 4 bases; unmatched junction bases: 5.

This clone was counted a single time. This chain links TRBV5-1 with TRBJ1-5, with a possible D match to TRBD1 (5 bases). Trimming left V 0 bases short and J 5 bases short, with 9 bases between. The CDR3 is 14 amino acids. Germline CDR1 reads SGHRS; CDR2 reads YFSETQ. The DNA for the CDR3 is TGCGCCAGCAGCTTGGAGGGGTTTGATCAGCCCCAGCATTTT. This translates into CASSLEGFDQPQHF.

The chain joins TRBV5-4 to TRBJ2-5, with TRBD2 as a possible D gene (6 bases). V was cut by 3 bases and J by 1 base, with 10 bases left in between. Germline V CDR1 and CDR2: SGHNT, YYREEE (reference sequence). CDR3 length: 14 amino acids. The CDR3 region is CASSSASVQETQYF. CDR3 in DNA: TGTGCCAGCAGCTCGGCTAGCGTCCAAGAGACCCAGTACTTC.

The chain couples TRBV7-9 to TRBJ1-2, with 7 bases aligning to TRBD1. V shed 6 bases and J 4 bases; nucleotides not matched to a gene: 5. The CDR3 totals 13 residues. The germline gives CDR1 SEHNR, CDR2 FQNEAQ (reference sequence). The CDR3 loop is CASSLRDSYGYTF. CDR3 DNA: TGTGCCAGCAGTCTTCGGGACAGCTATGGCTACACCTTC.

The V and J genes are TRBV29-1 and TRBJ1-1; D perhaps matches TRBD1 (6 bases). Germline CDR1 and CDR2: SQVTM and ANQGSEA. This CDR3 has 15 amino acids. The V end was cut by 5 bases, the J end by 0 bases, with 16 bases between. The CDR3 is CSVHGGPGVNTEAFF. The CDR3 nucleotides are TGCAGCGTTCACGGGGGGCCGGGGGTGAACACTGAAGCTTTCTTT. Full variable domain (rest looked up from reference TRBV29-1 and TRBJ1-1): SAVISQKPSRDICQRGTSLTIQCQVDSQVTMMFWYRQQPGQSLTLIATANQGSEATYESGFVIDKFPISRPNLTFSTLTVSNMSPEDSSIYLCSVHGGPGVNTEAFFGQGTRLTVV.

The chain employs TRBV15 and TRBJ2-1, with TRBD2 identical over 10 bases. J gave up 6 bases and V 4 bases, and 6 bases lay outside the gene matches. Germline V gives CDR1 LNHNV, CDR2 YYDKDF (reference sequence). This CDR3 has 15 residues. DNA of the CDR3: TGTGCCACCAGCATTGGGAGCGGGAGGGCCAATGAGCAGTTCTTC. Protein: CATSIGSGRANEQFF.

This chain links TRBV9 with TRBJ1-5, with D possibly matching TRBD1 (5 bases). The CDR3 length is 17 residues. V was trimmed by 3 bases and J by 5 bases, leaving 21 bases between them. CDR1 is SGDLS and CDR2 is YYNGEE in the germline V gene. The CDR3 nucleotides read TGTGCCAGCAGCGAGGGAATGGGGGGAGGCACGGATCAGCCCCAGCATTTT. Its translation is CASSEGMGGGTDQPQHF.

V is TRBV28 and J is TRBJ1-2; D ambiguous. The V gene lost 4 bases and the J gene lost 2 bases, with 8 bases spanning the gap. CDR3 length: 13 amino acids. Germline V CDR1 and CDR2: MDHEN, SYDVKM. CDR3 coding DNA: TGTGCCAGCAGTTCCCCGGGGAACTATGGCTACACCTTC. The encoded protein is CASSSPGNYGYTF.

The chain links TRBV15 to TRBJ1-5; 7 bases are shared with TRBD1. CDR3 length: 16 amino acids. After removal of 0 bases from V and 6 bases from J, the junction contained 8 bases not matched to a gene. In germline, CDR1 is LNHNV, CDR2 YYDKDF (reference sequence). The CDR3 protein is CATSRDMGTALQPQHF. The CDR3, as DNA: TGTGCCACCAGCAGAGATATGGGGACAGCGCTTCAGCCCCAGCATTTT.

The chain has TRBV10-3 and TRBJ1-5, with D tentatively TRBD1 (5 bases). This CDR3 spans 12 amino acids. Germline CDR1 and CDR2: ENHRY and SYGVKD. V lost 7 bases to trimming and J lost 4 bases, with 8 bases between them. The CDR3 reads CAIKQGNQPQHF. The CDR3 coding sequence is TGTGCCATCAAGCAGGGTAATCAGCCCCAGCATTTT.

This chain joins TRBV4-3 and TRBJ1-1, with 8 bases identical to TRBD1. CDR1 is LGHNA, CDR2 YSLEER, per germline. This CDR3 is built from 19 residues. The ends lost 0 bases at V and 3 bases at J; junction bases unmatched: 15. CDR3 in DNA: TGCGCCAGCAGCCAAGAAAGGGGGTCAGGGGGCCTTGGGGACACTGAAGCTTTCTTT. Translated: CASSQERGSGGLGDTEAFF.

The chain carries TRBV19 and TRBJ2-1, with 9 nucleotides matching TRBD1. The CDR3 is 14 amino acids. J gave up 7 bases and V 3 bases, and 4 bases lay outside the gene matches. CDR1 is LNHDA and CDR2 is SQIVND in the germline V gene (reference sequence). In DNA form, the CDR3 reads TGTGCCAGTAGTATCACAGGGGGCCTGAATGAGCAGTTCTTC. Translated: CASSITGGLNEQFF. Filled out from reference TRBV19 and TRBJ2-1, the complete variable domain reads DGGITQSPKYLFRKEGQNVTLSCEQNLNHDAMYWYRQDPGQGLRLIYYSQIVNDFQKGDIAEGYSVSREKKESFPLTVTSAQKNPTAFYLCASSITGGLNEQFFGPGTRLTVL.

Here the CDR3 reads CASSGGAGNTGELFF. For the CDR3, the DNA is TGTGCCAGCAGTGGGGGGGCGGGGAACACCGGGGAGCTGTTTTTT. J is TRBJ2-2 and V is TRBV6-1; D may match TRBD1 or TRBD2 (6 bases each). The germline gives CDR1 MNHNS, CDR2 SASEGT. This CDR3 region has 15 residues. The V end lost 4 bases, the J end lost 1 base, and 10 bases lay between the germline ends.

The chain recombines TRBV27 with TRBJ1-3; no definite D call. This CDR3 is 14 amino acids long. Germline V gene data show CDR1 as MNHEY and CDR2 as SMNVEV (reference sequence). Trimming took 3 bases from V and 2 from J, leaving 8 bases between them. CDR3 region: CASSLGGTGNTIYF. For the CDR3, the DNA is TGTGCCAGCAGTTTGGGAGGGACTGGAAACACCATATATTTT.

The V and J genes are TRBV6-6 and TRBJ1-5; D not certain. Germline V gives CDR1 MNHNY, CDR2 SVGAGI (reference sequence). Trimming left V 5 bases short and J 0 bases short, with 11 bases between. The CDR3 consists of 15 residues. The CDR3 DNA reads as TGTGCCAGCAGTCCCCCGATCGGTAGCAATCAGCCCCAGCATTTT. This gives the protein CASSPPIGSNQPQHF.

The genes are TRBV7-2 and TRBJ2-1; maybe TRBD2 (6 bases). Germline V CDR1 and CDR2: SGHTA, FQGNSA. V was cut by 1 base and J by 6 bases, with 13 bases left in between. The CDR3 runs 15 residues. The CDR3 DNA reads TGTGCCAGCAGCTTAGTTGGGGGTAGCGGCAATGAGCAGTTCTTC. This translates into CASSLVGGSGNEQFF.

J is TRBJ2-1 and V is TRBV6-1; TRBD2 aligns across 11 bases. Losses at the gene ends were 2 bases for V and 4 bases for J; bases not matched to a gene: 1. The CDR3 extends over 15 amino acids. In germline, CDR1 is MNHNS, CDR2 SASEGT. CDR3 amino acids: CASSEPSGGYNEQFF. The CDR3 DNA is TGTGCCAGCAGTGAACCTAGCGGGGGGTACAATGAGCAGTTCTTC.

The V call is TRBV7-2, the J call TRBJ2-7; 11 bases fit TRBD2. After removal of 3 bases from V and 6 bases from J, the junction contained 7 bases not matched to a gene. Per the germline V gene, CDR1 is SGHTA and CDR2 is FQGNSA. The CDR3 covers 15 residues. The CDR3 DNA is TGTGCCAGCAGCTTTTATAGCGGGGGGGCCGGCGAGCAGTACTTC. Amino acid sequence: CASSFYSGGAGEQYF. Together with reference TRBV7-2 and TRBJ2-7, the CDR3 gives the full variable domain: GAGVSQSPSNKVTEKGKDVELRCDPISGHTALYWYRQSLGQGLEFLIYFQGNSAPDKSGLPSDRFSAERTGGSVSTLTIQRTQQEDSAVYLCASSFYSGGAGEQYFGPGTRLTVT.

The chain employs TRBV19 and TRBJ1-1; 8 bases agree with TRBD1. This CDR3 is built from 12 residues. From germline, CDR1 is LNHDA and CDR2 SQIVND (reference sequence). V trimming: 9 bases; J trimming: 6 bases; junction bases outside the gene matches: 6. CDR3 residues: CASLDRVAEAFF. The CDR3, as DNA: TGTGCCAGCCTGGACAGGGTCGCTGAAGCTTTCTTT.

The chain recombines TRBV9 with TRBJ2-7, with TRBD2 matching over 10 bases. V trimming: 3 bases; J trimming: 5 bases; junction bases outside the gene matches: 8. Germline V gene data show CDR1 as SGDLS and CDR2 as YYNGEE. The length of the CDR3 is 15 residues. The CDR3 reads CASSGDSGGANEQYF. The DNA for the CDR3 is TGTGCCAGCAGCGGAGACAGCGGGGGGGCCAACGAGCAGTACTTC.

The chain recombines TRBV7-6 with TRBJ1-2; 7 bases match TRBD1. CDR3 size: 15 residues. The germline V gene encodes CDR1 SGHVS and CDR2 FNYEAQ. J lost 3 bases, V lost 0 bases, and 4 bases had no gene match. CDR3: CASSLAPGTDYGYTF. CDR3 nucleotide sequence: TGTGCCAGCAGCTTAGCCCCCGGGACAGACTATGGCTACACCTTC.

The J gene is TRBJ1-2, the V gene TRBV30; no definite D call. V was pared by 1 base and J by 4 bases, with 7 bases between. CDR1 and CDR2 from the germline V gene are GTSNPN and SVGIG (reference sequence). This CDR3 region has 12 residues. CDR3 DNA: TGTGCCTGGAGTGAAGACCCCTATGGCTACACCTTC. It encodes CAWSEDPYGYTF.

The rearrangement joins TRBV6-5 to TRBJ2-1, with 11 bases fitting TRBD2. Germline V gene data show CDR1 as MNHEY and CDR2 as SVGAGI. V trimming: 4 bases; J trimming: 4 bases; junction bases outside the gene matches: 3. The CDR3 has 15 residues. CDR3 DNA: TGTGCCAGCAGTTCCGGACTAGCGGGTTACAATGAGCAGTTCTTC. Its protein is CASSSGLAGYNEQFF.

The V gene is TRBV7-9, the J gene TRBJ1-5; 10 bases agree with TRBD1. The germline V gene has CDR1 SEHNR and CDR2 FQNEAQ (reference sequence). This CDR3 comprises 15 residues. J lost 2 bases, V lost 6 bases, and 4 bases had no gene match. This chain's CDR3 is CASSRDRGGNQPQHF. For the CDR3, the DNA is TGTGCCAGCAGTCGGGACAGGGGTGGCAATCAGCCCCAGCATTTT. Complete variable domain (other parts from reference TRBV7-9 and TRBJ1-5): DTGVSQNPRHKITKRGQNVTFRCDPISEHNRLYWYRQTLGQGPEFLTYFQNEAQLEKSRLLSDRFSAERPKGSFSTLEIQRTEQGDSAMYLCASSRDRGGNQPQHFGDGTRLSIL.